There are a few counts of the clone carrying this T cell receptor (beta chain). What it recognizes is unknown. TCRdb used MiXCR to reprocess the 5' RACE reads, holding one entry per CDR3 protein. Of 250,000 to 300,000 distinct CDR3 sequences in the sample, roughly 15% were seen once. The sample comes from a study of T-cell memory formation after mild COVID-19. The overall study: There were largely donor-specific TCR clusters. General study findings and limits: Contracting clones, day 15 to 85, had balanced CD4/CD8, and later expanders favored CD4+. Pre-infection memory carried some responding clones, suggesting that cross-reactive memory joined.

Trimming cost V 1 base and J 7 bases, with 14 bases left between them. The CDR3 runs 14 residues. The clonotype originates from a man between 18 and 29 years old who had mild COVID-19 (a few samples of this study predate the infection). Cell type and time point are not known. The chain uses TRBV12-3 or TRBV12-4 and TRBJ2-7; unclear D gene. The specimen sequenced was PBMCs or a T cell subset sorted from them (not recorded which). This chain's CDR3 is CASSLVRTLGEQYF. CDR3 DNA sequence: TGTGCCAGCAGTTTAGTTAGAACTTTGGGGGAGCAGTACTTC.